The 32 T cell receptor beta chains below come from one sample, sequenced in a study of cytomegalovirus exposure and HLA in healthy donors. The PCR used 60 Vbeta and 13 Jbeta primers. Assay used: immunoSEQ multiplex PCR; TCRdb lists only in-frame clones, some missing. The table records about 240,000 clones, around 80% of them present only once. Material for sequencing was PBMCs. The receptor source for this set is a boy between 10 and 17 years old in good health and CMV-seronegative.

The chain links TRBV7-9 to TRBJ2-7; unclear D gene. The CDR3 is 11 residues long. CDR1 is SEHNR and CDR2 is FQNEAQ in the germline V gene (reference sequence). V was clipped by 5 bases and J by 3 bases, with 5 bases between them. CDR3 loop: CASSTYYEQYF. The CDR3 region has the DNA TGTGCCAGCAGCACATACTACGAGCAGTACTTC. The whole variable domain, remainder taken from reference TRBV7-9 and TRBJ2-7, is DTGVSQNPRHKITKRGQNVTFRCDPISEHNRLYWYRQTLGQGPEFLTYFQNEAQLEKSRLLSDRFSAERPKGSFSTLEIQRTEQGDSAMYLCASSTYYEQYFGPGTRLTVT.

The chain joins TRBV11-2 to TRBJ2-1; D perhaps matches TRBD2 (5 bases). CDR1 is SGHAT and CDR2 is FQNNGV in the germline V gene. The CDR3 contains 16 residues. V was trimmed by 0 bases and J by 9 bases, leaving 18 bases between them. For the CDR3, the DNA is TGTGCCAGCAGCTTAGATAAGGCTAGCAGGAGACCTGAGCAGTTCTTC. Translated, it gives CASSLDKASRRPEQFF.

This clone was detected only a few times. The chain carries TRBV5-4 and TRBJ2-4; TRBD1 matches 8 bases. CDR1 is SGHNT, CDR2 YYREEE, per germline (reference sequence). CDR3 length: 13 residues. Trimming took 6 bases from V and 8 from J; bases not matched to a gene: 7. This CDR3 is CASNPDRGDIQYF. In DNA, the CDR3 is TGTGCCAGCAACCCCGACAGGGGAGACATTCAGTACTTC.

The gene calls are TRBV27 and TRBJ2-3, with D possibly TRBD2 on 5 matching bases. There are 13 residues in the CDR3. Between the trimmed V and J ends, which lost 6 bases and 6 bases, there was a span of 13 bases. The germline V gene has CDR1 MNHEY and CDR2 SMNVEV (reference sequence). CDR3 residues: CASSRREGDTQYF. CDR3 in DNA: TGTGCCAGCAGCCGACGGGAAGGGGATACGCAGTATTTT.

This chain connects TRBV19 to TRBJ2-5; D unclear. CDR3 size: 13 residues. Germline CDR1 LNHDA, CDR2 SQIVND (reference sequence). V was trimmed by 6 bases and J by 6 bases, leaving 14 bases between them. The CDR3 DNA sequence: TGTGCCAGTAGGCAAGACACAGCCCAGACCCAGTACTTC. The encoded protein is CASRQDTAQTQYF. The full variable domain, its missing parts supplied by reference TRBV19 and TRBJ2-5, is DGGITQSPKYLFRKEGQNVTLSCEQNLNHDAMYWYRQDPGQGLRLIYYSQIVNDFQKGDIAEGYSVSREKKESFPLTVTSAQKNPTAFYLCASRQDTAQTQYFGPGTRLLVL.

V gene TRBV5-1 combines with J gene TRBJ2-1; 11 bases are shared with TRBD2. This CDR3 has 20 residues. V shed 4 bases, J shed 0 bases, and the junction held 15 bases outside the gene matches. Germline CDR1 is SGHRS and CDR2 is YFSETQ. The CDR3 loop reads CASSDSLAGASWSSYNEQFF. CDR3 bases: TGCGCCAGCAGCGACTCACTAGCGGGGGCTTCTTGGAGCTCCTACAATGAGCAGTTCTTC.

This sequence joins TRBV2 and TRBJ2-1; 7 bases are shared with TRBD1. The V gene's germline CDR1 is SNHLY and CDR2 FYNNEI. V was clipped by 4 bases and J by 15 bases; unmatched bases: 18. There are 15 residues in the CDR3. The DNA for the CDR3 is TGTGCCAGCAGTGGACCTGAGAGGGGGCGATATGCAAGGTTCTTC. Its protein is CASSGPERGRYARFF.

This chain connects TRBV6-1 to TRBJ1-5; tentatively, D is TRBD1 (6 bases). There are 13 residues in the CDR3. CDR1 and CDR2 from the germline V gene are MNHNS and SASEGT. V was cut by 3 bases and J by 11 bases, with 14 bases left in between. CDR3 residues: CASSEQGYRSQHF. CDR3 coding DNA: TGTGCCAGCAGTGAGCAGGGGTATAGGTCCCAGCATTTT.

The sample holds a few counts of this clone. The chain links TRBV27 to TRBJ1-5; no definite D call. Trimming removed 5 bases at V and 4 bases at J, with 6 bases between. Germline values: CDR1 MNHEY, CDR2 SMNVEV (reference sequence). This CDR3 has 12 residues. CDR3 in amino acids: CASSLINQPQHF. The CDR3 DNA reads TGTGCCAGCAGTCTAATAAATCAGCCCCAGCATTTT.

This chain connects TRBV27 to TRBJ1-2; D unresolved. CDR1 is MNHEY, CDR2 SMNVEV, per germline (reference sequence). This CDR3 region has 13 residues. V was trimmed by 3 bases and J by 4 bases, leaving 9 bases between them. DNA of the CDR3: TGTGCCAGCAGTTTCCCGGGGAGCTATGGCTACACCTTC. Its protein product is CASSFPGSYGYTF.

The chain joins TRBV7-2 to TRBJ1-3; tentative D call: TRBD1 (6 bases). V lost 1 base and J 4 bases, leaving 11 bases between the germline ends. The germline V gene has CDR1 SGHTA and CDR2 FQGNSA. This CDR3 is built from 15 residues. CDR3 region: CASSLGAGAGNTIYF. In nucleotides, the CDR3 is TGTGCCAGCAGCTTAGGAGCGGGGGCGGGAAACACCATATATTTT.

V is TRBV27 and J is TRBJ2-1, with TRBD2 as a possible D gene (6 bases). The CDR3 has 15 residues. Germline CDR1 MNHEY, CDR2 SMNVEV (reference sequence). Trimming took off 5 bases at V and 2 bases at J, with 13 bases between the two ends. This CDR3 reads CASSLTREAYNEQFF. Written as DNA, the CDR3 is TGTGCCAGCAGTCTCACTAGGGAGGCCTACAATGAGCAGTTCTTC.

V gene TRBV7-9 combines with J gene TRBJ1-2; the match to TRBD1 covers 8 bases. CDR1 and CDR2 (germline): SEHNR, FQNEAQ (reference sequence). This CDR3 contains 13 residues. V lost 6 bases to trimming and J lost 5 bases; unmatched junction nucleotides: 5. This chain's CDR3 is CASSAGTGYGYTF. The CDR3 coding sequence is TGTGCCAGCAGTGCCGGGACAGGTTATGGCTACACCTTC.

The CDR3 DNA reads as TGTGCCAGCAGCTTGGATTACAGGAACACTGAAGCTTTCTTT. Translated: CASSLDYRNTEAFF. The chain has TRBV11-3 and TRBJ1-1; D is uncertain. The V gene's germline CDR1 is SGHNT and CDR2 YENEEA. V lost 3 bases and J 1 base, leaving 9 bases between the germline ends. CDR3 size: 14 residues.

The V call is TRBV27, the J call TRBJ2-7, with 10 bases fitting TRBD1. Germline CDR1 and CDR2: MNHEY and SMNVEV (reference sequence). The CDR3 loop spans 13 amino acids. The ends lost 6 bases at V and 7 bases at J; junction bases unmatched: 6. CDR3 in DNA: TGTGCCAGCAGGACAGGGGGCGCGGAAGAGCAGTACTTC. Translated: CASRTGGAEEQYF.

This clone came up once. The V call is TRBV6-5, the J call TRBJ2-3, with D possibly matching TRBD1 (5 bases). The CDR3 extends over 15 amino acids. V dropped 1 base and J dropped 2 bases, with 10 bases sitting between them. Germline lookup yields CDR1 MNHEY and CDR2 SVGAGI. CDR3 in amino acids: CASSYLTDPTDTQYF. The CDR3 nucleotides are TGTGCCAGCAGTTACTTGACAGATCCCACAGATACGCAGTATTTT.

CDR3 sequence (DNA): TGTGCCATCAACAACAGGGAAAACACTGAAGCTTTCTTT. Translated, it gives CAINNRENTEAFF. The chain combines TRBV10-3 with TRBJ1-1; maybe TRBD1 (6 bases). Germline CDR1 is ENHRY and CDR2 is SYGVKD. V shed 7 bases and J shed 2 bases, with 11 bases lying between them. The CDR3 is 13 amino acids.

V gene TRBV19 combines with J gene TRBJ1-1; D remains unclear. Germline CDR1 LNHDA, CDR2 SQIVND (reference sequence). This CDR3 is built from 15 residues. Deletions cut 5 bases from V and 0 bases from J, with 13 bases between. The CDR3 here is CASSPQTNLNTEAFF. For the CDR3, the DNA is TGTGCCAGTAGTCCCCAGACAAACCTGAACACTGAAGCTTTCTTT.

V gene TRBV7-9 combines with J gene TRBJ1-5; 7 bases map to TRBD1. This CDR3 region has 16 residues. The V gene end was trimmed by 5 bases and the J gene end by 5 bases; junction bases not matched to a gene: 12. Germline assignment: CDR1 SEHNR and CDR2 FQNEAQ (reference sequence). The CDR3: CASSRKGAGTDQPQHF. Written as DNA, the CDR3 is TGTGCCAGCAGCCGGAAGGGGGCGGGTACGGATCAGCCCCAGCATTTT.

The V gene is TRBV15, the J gene TRBJ1-1; 9 bases map to TRBD1. This CDR3 is 18 amino acids long. After removal of 4 bases from V and 7 bases from J, the junction contained 19 bases not matched to a gene. Germline V CDR1 and CDR2: LNHNV, YYDKDF (reference sequence). CDR3 nucleotides: TGTGCCACCAGCACCTGGACAGGGGATTTACCACGAACAAGTGAAGCTTTCTTT. This encodes CATSTWTGDLPRTSEAFF.

V and J are TRBV13 and TRBJ2-3; possibly TRBD1 for D (6 bases). This CDR3 comprises 15 residues. CDR1 and CDR2 (germline): PRHDT, FYEKMQ (reference sequence). The V end lost 0 bases, the J end lost 9 bases, and 16 bases lay between the germline ends. CDR3 region: CASSLGQGTRGTQYF. For the CDR3, the DNA is TGTGCCAGCAGCTTAGGACAGGGCACACGAGGGACGCAGTATTTT.

This rearrangement joins TRBV19 to TRBJ2-5; a weak D match, TRBD2 (5 bases). Germline-derived CDR1 and CDR2 are LNHDA and SQIVND (reference sequence). The CDR3 has 16 amino acids. V lost 7 bases, J lost 2 bases, and 20 bases lay in between. CDR3 in amino acids: CASTPGISVYQETQYF. The DNA of the CDR3 is TGTGCCAGTACCCCTGGAATTAGCGTATATCAAGAGACCCAGTACTTC.

This rearrangement joins TRBV6-6 to TRBJ2-4, with D perhaps matching TRBD2 (6 bases). The ends were cut back, 2 bases at V and 3 bases at J, with 14 bases in the middle. Germline-derived CDR1 and CDR2 are MNHNY and SVGAGI (reference sequence). The CDR3 is made up of 16 amino acids. The CDR3 is CASSYVRARGKNIQYF. The CDR3 nucleotides are TGTGCCAGCAGTTACGTCCGGGCGCGGGGCAAAAACATTCAGTACTTC.

The rearrangement uses TRBV5-1 and TRBJ2-3; D gene unclear. With 5 bases removed from V and 0 bases from J, the gap between germline ends came to 10 bases. This CDR3 region has 14 residues. Germline values: CDR1 SGHRS, CDR2 YFSETQ. For the CDR3, the DNA is TGCGCCAGCAGGCCCGAAGCTAGCACAGATACGCAGTATTTT. This translates into CASRPEASTDTQYF.

This clone was counted only a few times. The CDR3 loop is CASSQDRGILQGENTEAFF. Written as DNA, the CDR3 is TGTGCCAGCAGCCAAGATCGCGGAATCCTACAGGGGGAGAACACTGAAGCTTTCTTT. The V and J genes are TRBV14 and TRBJ1-1; 8 positions agree with TRBD1. Trimming removed 0 bases from V and 1 base from J; junction bases left unmatched: 13. Germline-derived CDR1 and CDR2 are SGHDN and FVKESK. The CDR3 sequence is 19 residues long.

This chain connects TRBV29-1 to TRBJ2-7; TRBD1 matches at 8 bases. Germline CDR1 reads SQVTM; CDR2 reads ANQGSEA. The CDR3 is made up of 12 amino acids. V lost 8 bases, J lost 7 bases, and 10 bases stayed unmatched. In DNA, the CDR3 is TGCAGCTCTGGACAGGGTGTAGGGGAGCAGTACTTC. Its protein product is CSSGQGVGEQYF.

The rearrangement uses TRBV30 and TRBJ2-7; 7 nucleotides align to TRBD2. The CDR3 is made up of 14 amino acids. Germline V gene lookup returns CDR1 GTSNPN and CDR2 SVGIG (reference sequence). With V trimmed by 1 base and J by 5 bases, 8 bases remained unmatched. The CDR3 DNA reads as TGTGCCTGGAGTGCCCTCGCGGGAGTCCACGAGCAGTACTTC. Translating it yields CAWSALAGVHEQYF.

This sequence joins TRBV5-8 and TRBJ1-1; 7 bases match TRBD1. Per germline, CDR1 SGHTS and CDR2 YDEGEE. The V gene end was trimmed by 0 bases and the J gene end by 4 bases; junction bases not matched to a gene: 3. The length of the CDR3 is 14 residues. This CDR3 reads CASSLAGGSTEAFF. CDR3 bases: TGTGCCAGCAGCTTGGCAGGGGGATCCACTGAAGCTTTCTTT.

This rearrangement joins TRBV5-1 to TRBJ2-1; weak D call: TRBD1 (6 bases). Looked up from germline, CDR1 is SGHRS and CDR2 is YFSETQ. Trimming removed 4 bases from V and 0 bases from J, with 14 bases in between. This CDR3 region has 16 residues. The CDR3 bases are TGCGCCAGCAGCGTGGTCAGGGGAAGCTCCTACAATGAGCAGTTCTTC. Translating gives CASSVVRGSSYNEQFF. The full variable domain, with the rest looked up from reference TRBV5-1 and TRBJ2-1, is KAGVTQTPRYLIKTRGQQVTLSCSPISGHRSVSWYQQTPGQGLQFLFEYFSETQRNKGNFPGRFSGRQFSNSRSEMNVSTLELGDSALYLCASSVVRGSSYNEQFFGPGTRLTVL.

J is TRBJ2-1 and V is TRBV6-6; TRBD2 agrees at 7 bases. The CDR3 consists of 11 residues. Germline CDR1 reads MNHNY; CDR2 reads SVGAGI (reference sequence). V lost 5 bases and J lost 13; bases outside the gene matches: 5. DNA for the CDR3: TGTGCCAGCAGTGAGTCGACTAGCCAGTTCTTC. Amino acid sequence: CASSESTSQFF.

V gene TRBV7-8 combines with J gene TRBJ2-2; a weak D match, TRBD1 (5 bases). Germline CDR1 and CDR2: SGHVS and FQNEAQ. This CDR3 spans 14 amino acids. Trimming removed 3 bases from V and 1 base from J, with 6 bases in between. In DNA, the CDR3 is TGTGCCAGCAGCTTCGACAGGAACACCGGGGAGCTGTTTTTT. Translating gives CASSFDRNTGELFF. Filled out from reference TRBV7-8 and TRBJ2-2, the complete variable domain reads GAGVSQSPRYKVAKRGQDVALRCDPISGHVSLFWYQQALGQGPEFLTYFQNEAQLDKSGLPSDRFFAERPEGSVSTLKIQRTQQEDSAVYLCASSFDRNTGELFFGEGSRLTVL.

CDR3 residues: CASSIRSIFRPQHF. The CDR3 nucleotides read TGTGCCAGTAGTATCCGGTCCATCTTTCGGCCCCAGCATTTT. The rearrangement joins TRBV19 to TRBJ1-5; no definite D call. There are 14 residues in the CDR3. Germline V gene sequence: CDR1 LNHDA, CDR2 SQIVND (reference sequence). Trimming removed 3 bases from V and 9 bases from J, with 15 bases in between.